Given below is one T cell receptor (beta chain) in context. The table came from immunoSEQ multiplex PCR; TCRdb's copy has only in-frame clones and leaves some out. The data hold over 45,000 clones, with under 95% observed a single time. The sample comes from a study of T cell changes during pregnancy in multiple sclerosis. Sequenced material: CD4+ T cells from peripheral blood mononuclear cells, taken in the second trimester of pregnancy. This receptor was obtained from a female donor with multiple sclerosis, enrolled in a pregnancy study.

The CDR3 sequence is CASSVGAGHQYGYTF. CDR3 DNA: TGTGCCAGCAGCGTAGGAGCGGGACACCAATATGGCTACACCTTC. This chain links TRBV9 with TRBJ1-2, with D tentatively TRBD1 (6 bases). Deletions cut 0 bases from V and 5 bases from J, with 14 bases between. The V gene's germline CDR1 is SGDLS and CDR2 YYNGEE. The CDR3 totals 15 residues.